This T cell receptor (beta chain) was captured in a study of T cells after posttransplantation cyclophosphamide. Peripheral blood was collected from the related graft donor on the marrow donation day. The assay was immunoSEQ multiplex PCR, and TCRdb's table has in-frame clones only and misses some. The sample carries around 13,000 clones, approximately 80% recorded once. V lost 0 bases to trimming and J lost 4 bases; unmatched junction nucleotides: 4. There are 16 residues in the CDR3. Per the germline V gene, CDR1 is SGHRS and CDR2 is YFSETQ. Regarding the study as a whole: Blood and skin or GI T cell repertoires showed limited TRB overlap. Later post-transplant blood repertoires were often dominated by donor CD8+ memory clones. TRB clonality was highly associated with recipient CMV seropositivity and reactivation.

Concerning this clone: Antigen specificity is unknown.

The sequenced sample was memory CD4+ T cells sorted from PBMCs. The chain employs TRBV5-1 and TRBJ2-3, with TRBD2 identical over 11 bases. The TCR originated in a man aged 50 to 60 in good health, CMV-negative, and a related stem cell transplant donor. The CDR3 loop is CASSLGGLAVSDTQYF. For the CDR3, the DNA is TGCGCCAGCAGCTTGGGGGGACTAGCGGTCTCAGATACGCAGTATTTT.